This paragraph covers one T cell receptor beta chain sequence. Produced via immunoSEQ multiplex PCR; TCRdb's table is partial and in-frame only. The sample holds under 200,000 clones; roughly 84% are singletons and the top ten take 4.9%. This sample was included in a study of blood T cell repertoires in COVID-19. Study-level information: The cDNA or gDNA used as material had been derived from T cells, B-cell-depleted T cells, or PBMCs.

Germline V gene data show CDR1 as SGHNT and CDR2 as YYREEE (reference sequence). V lost 3 bases and J lost 10; bases outside the gene matches: 18. The CDR3 is 16 amino acids. The sequence derives from a woman aged 80 or over with acute or convalescent COVID-19. The chain has TRBV5-4 and TRBJ1-1; the match to TRBD1 covers 7 bases. The specimen was peripheral blood. CDR3 amino acids: CASSWGLQGSTRLAFF. The CDR3 DNA follows: TGTGCCAGCAGCTGGGGGCTACAGGGGTCTACTAGGCTAGCTTTCTTT.